This note documents a single T cell receptor beta chain sequence. Its specificity is not known. Reverse transcription used about 0.45 to 1 ug RNA and random hexamers. TCR beta CDR3 was amplified by immunoSEQ multiplex PCR. This amplification extended across 54 Vbeta and 13 Jbeta segments. TCRdb redid the calling of the immunoSEQ multiplex PCR reads with MiXCR, one entry per CDR3 protein. The table has around 110,000 distinct CDR3 sequences, around 94% seen once. There are 14 residues in the CDR3. The V end was cut by 5 bases, the J end by 2 bases, with 12 bases between. CDR1 and CDR2 (germline): WSHSY, SAAADI. These data come from a study of CD8 T cells in Susac syndrome. General study findings and limits: It was in TEMRA cells and active patients that Susac CD8+ clonal expansion peaked.

The sequence came from a human donor with Susac syndrome. V gene TRBV10-2 combines with J gene TRBJ1-2; no reliable D call. Input material: CD8+ T cells from PBMCs. In DNA form, the CDR3 reads TGCGCCAGCAGTACAGACATATCAAACTATGGCTACACCTTC. Translating it yields CASSTDISNYGYTF.